Following are 11 T cell receptor beta chains from one sample sequenced in a study of CD8 T cells in Susac syndrome. Random hexamers primed reverse transcription of roughly 0.5 to 1 ug RNA. TCRdb reanalysed the immunoSEQ multiplex PCR reads using MiXCR and keeps one entry per CDR3 protein. The table shows 75,000 to 100,000 distinct CDR3 sequences, with roughly 94% occurring only once. The sequenced sample was CD8+ T cells from PBMCs. Receptor source: a human donor in good health.

This sequence joins TRBV7-8 and TRBJ2-7; 7 bases line up with TRBD1. The CDR3 totals 16 residues. V trimming: 5 bases; J trimming: 0 bases; junction bases outside the gene matches: 10. Per germline, CDR1 SGHVS and CDR2 FQNEAQ. For the CDR3, the DNA is TGTGCCAGCAGCCCTAGTGGGACAGAGAGCTCCTACGAGCAGTACTTC. It yields the protein CASSPSGTESSYEQYF.

The chain has TRBV29-1 and TRBJ2-7, with 8 bases aligning to TRBD1. The germline gives CDR1 SQVTM, CDR2 ANQGSEA. V was clipped by 4 bases and J by 0 bases; unmatched bases: 5. This CDR3 has 14 amino acids. For the CDR3, the DNA is TGCAGCGTTGGGACAGGGCCGAGCTCCTACGAGCAGTACTTC. Protein product: CSVGTGPSSYEQYF.

This clonotype appeared a single time. The V call is TRBV20-1, the J call TRBJ2-7; D possibly corresponds to TRBD2 (6 bases). The germline V gene has CDR1 DFQATT and CDR2 SNEGSKA (reference sequence). Trimming removed 3 bases from V and 3 bases from J, with 9 bases in between. The CDR3 length is 12 residues. Here the CDR3 DNA reads TGCAGTGCTAGTGGAGGGGACTACGAGCAGTACGTC. As protein: CSASGGDYEQYV.

This chain joins TRBV2 and TRBJ2-1; D gene unclear. CDR1 and CDR2 (germline): SNHLY, FYNNEI. This CDR3 region has 12 residues. The V end lost 6 bases, the J end lost 0 bases, and 3 bases lay between the germline ends. The CDR3 coding sequence is TGTGCCAGCAGACTCTCCTACAATGAGCAGTTCTTC. This gives the protein CASRLSYNEQFF.

This chain links TRBV19 with TRBJ1-1; perhaps TRBD1 as D (5 bases). With 7 bases removed from V and 4 bases from J, the gap between germline ends came to 13 bases. This CDR3 is 13 amino acids long. Germline V gene data show CDR1 as LNHDA and CDR2 as SQIVND (reference sequence). CDR3 nucleotides: TGTGCCAGTAAGGAGGGGATCTCCACTGAAGCTTTCTTT. This sequence encodes CASKEGISTEAFF. Looking up the rest from reference TRBV19 and TRBJ1-1 gives the full variable domain: DGGITQSPKYLFRKEGQNVTLSCEQNLNHDAMYWYRQDPGQGLRLIYYSQIVNDFQKGDIAEGYSVSREKKESFPLTVTSAQKNPTAFYLCASKEGISTEAFFGQGTRLTVV.

The CDR3 region has the DNA TGTGCCATCAGTGAGTCTGGTCGCTCCTACGAGCAGTACGTC. It encodes CAISESGRSYEQYV. The J gene is TRBJ2-7, the V gene TRBV10-3; unclear D gene. Per the germline V gene, CDR1 is ENHRY and CDR2 is SYGVKD. The CDR3 extends over 14 amino acids. The ends were cut back, 0 bases at V and 0 bases at J, with 6 bases in the middle.

The V call is TRBV2, the J call TRBJ2-2, with TRBD2 matching over 7 bases. Germline CDR1 SNHLY, CDR2 FYNNEI. V was clipped by 6 bases and J by 3 bases; unmatched bases: 10. There are 16 residues in the CDR3. The CDR3 loop is CASSLPWLADTGELFF. CDR3 DNA: TGTGCCAGCAGCTTACCCTGGCTAGCGGACACCGGGGAGCTGTTTTTT.

This clonotype has only one observation. The chain couples TRBV9 to TRBJ2-1; 8 bases line up with TRBD2. The V segment lost 1 base and the J segment 4 bases; nucleotides outside the gene matches: 7. The CDR3 is 16 residues long. The germline gives CDR1 SGDLS, CDR2 YYNGEE. The CDR3 DNA reads as TGTGCCAGCAGCGTACCGGGACTAGGAGATTACAATGAGCAGTTCTTC. Translation: CASSVPGLGDYNEQFF. The full variable domain, its missing parts supplied by reference TRBV9 and TRBJ2-1, is DSGVTQTPKHLITATGQRVTLRCSPRSGDLSVYWYQQSLDQGLQFLIQYYNGEERAKGNILERFSAQQFPDLHSELNLSSLELGDSALYFCASSVPGLGDYNEQFFGPGTRLTVL.

The chain recombines TRBV7-9 with TRBJ2-1, with D uncertain. CDR1 and CDR2 from the germline V gene are SEHNR and FQNEAQ (reference sequence). This CDR3 region has 15 residues. V lost 3 bases, J lost 9 bases, and 18 bases lay in between. The CDR3 DNA is TGTGCCAGCAGCTTTCTCACAATGGGTGATGCTGAGCAGTTCTTC. This encodes CASSFLTMGDAEQFF. Drawing the rest from reference TRBV7-9 and TRBJ2-1, the complete variable domain is DTGVSQNPRHKITKRGQNVTFRCDPISEHNRLYWYRQTLGQGPEFLTYFQNEAQLEKSRLLSDRFSAERPKGSFSTLEIQRTEQGDSAMYLCASSFLTMGDAEQFFGPGTRLTVL.

The chain has TRBV4-3 and TRBJ2-7; the D is unclear. CDR1 is LGHNA, CDR2 YSLEER, per germline. The CDR3 covers 14 residues. Trimming cost V 4 bases and J 2 bases, with 12 bases left between them. The CDR3 DNA is TGCGCCAGCAGCCTAGACCAGGTCCCCTACGAGCAGTACTTC. Protein sequence: CASSLDQVPYEQYF.

This chain connects TRBV27 to TRBJ1-1; D gene ambiguous. The CDR3 is made up of 13 amino acids. Germline V CDR1 and CDR2: MNHEY, SMNVEV (reference sequence). Deletions cut 5 bases from V and 1 base from J, with 8 bases between. The CDR3 protein is CASSIRGNTEAFF. The CDR3 region has the DNA TGTGCCAGCAGTATTCGGGGGAACACTGAAGCTTTCTTT.